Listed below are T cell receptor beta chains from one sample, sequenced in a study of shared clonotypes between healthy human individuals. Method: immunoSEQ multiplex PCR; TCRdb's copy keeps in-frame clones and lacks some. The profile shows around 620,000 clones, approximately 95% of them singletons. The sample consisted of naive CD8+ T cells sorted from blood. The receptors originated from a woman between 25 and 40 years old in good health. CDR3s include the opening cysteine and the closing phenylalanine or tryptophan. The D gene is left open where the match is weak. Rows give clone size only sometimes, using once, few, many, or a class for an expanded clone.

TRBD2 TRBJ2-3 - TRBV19 CASSVLAESTDTQYF TGTGCCAGTAGTGTCCTAGCGGAAAGCACAGATACGCAGTATTTT
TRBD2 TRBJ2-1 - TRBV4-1 CASSQALLLAGKGNEQFF TGCGCCAGCAGCCAAGCTCTCCTCCTAGCGGGAAAGGGCAATGAGCAGTTCTTC
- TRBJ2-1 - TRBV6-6 CASTPSGNEQFF TGTGCCAGCACCCCCTCAGGCAATGAGCAGTTCTTC
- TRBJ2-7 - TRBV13 CASSNAGSNEQYF TGTGCCAGCAGCAATGCCGGGAGCAACGAGCAGTACTTC
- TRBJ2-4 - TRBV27 CASRLGGPQNIQYF TGTGCCAGCCGTCTGGGGGGACCTCAAAACATTCAGTACTTC
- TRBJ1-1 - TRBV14 CASSQVGFSEAFF TGTGCCAGCAGCCAAGTAGGGTTTTCTGAAGCTTTCTTT
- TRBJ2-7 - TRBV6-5 CASRPQDVYEQYF TGTGCCAGCAGACCCCAGGATGTCTACGAGCAGTACTTC
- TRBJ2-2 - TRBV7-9 CASSLGTRATTGELFF TGTGCCAGCAGCTTAGGCACCAGGGCAACTACCGGGGAGCTGTTTTTT
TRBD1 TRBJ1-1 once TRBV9 CASSPGTGGLSGTEAFF TGTGCCAGCAGCCCGGGGACAGGGGGCCTAAGCGGCACTGAAGCTTTCTTT
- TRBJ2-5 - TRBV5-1 CASSPLSADQETQYF TGCGCCAGCAGCCCCTTGTCGGCGGACCAAGAGACCCAGTACTTC